This TCR beta chain was sequenced during a study of T-cell reconstitution after alpha-beta-depleted transplantation in children. There are a few counts of this clonotype. It was with unique molecular identifiers that the TCRbeta library was prepared. MiXCR was run by TCRdb on the PCR reads, yielding one entry per CDR3 protein. Of around 76,000 distinct CDR3 sequences in the sample, 15% to 20% are singletons; the top ten hold about half. This sequence was found in a male patient aged 2-10 years who had a stem cell transplant for acute lymphoblastic leukemia, so the T cells may come from the graft donor. The sample in question was PBMCs, mostly from graft donor cells, obtained 360 days after TCRalphabeta/CD19-depleted stem cell transplant.

CDR3 sequence: CSVEGGDRGQIGELFF. CDR3 in DNA: TGCAGCGTTGAAGGGGGGGACAGGGGGCAAATCGGGGAGCTGTTTTTT. J is TRBJ2-2 and V is TRBV29-1, with 12 bases aligning to TRBD1. From germline, CDR1 is SQVTM and CDR2 ANQGSEA. The length of the CDR3 is 16 residues. The trim removed 1 base at V and 7 bases at J, leaving 7 bases unmatched.